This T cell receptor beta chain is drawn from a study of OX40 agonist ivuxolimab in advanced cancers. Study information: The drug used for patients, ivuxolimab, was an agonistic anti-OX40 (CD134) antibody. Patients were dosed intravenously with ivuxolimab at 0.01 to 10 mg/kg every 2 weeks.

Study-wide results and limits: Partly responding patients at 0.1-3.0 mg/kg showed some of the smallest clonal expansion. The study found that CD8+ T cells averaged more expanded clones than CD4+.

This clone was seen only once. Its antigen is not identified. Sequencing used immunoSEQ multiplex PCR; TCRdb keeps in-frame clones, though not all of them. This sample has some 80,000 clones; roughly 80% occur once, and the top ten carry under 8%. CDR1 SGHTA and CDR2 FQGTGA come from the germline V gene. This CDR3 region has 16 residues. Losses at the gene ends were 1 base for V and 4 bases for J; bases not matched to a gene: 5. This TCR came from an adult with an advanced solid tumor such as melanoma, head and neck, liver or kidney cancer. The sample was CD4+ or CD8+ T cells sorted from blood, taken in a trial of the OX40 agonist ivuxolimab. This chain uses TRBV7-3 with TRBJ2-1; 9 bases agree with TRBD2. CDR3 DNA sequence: TGTGCCAGCAGCTTAAGGGGTACTAGCGGGTACAATGAGCAGTTCTTC. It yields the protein CASSLRGTSGYNEQFF.